This passage covers 18 T cell receptor beta chains from one sample sequenced in a study of blood T cells in healthy people across ages. Through a sample-barcoded 5' primer and a J-beta primer mix, a second PCR was run for about 7 to 12 cycles. In TCRdb, the 5' RACE reads were re-called with MiXCR into one record per CDR3 protein. This repertoire shows around 870,000 distinct CDR3 sequences, more than 25% found once; its top ten account for around 16%. Sequencing was done on a sample of blood. Receptors originate from a woman aged 80 or over in good health.

This chain connects TRBV24-1 to TRBJ2-7; 7 nucleotides agree with TRBD1. Germline V gene sequence: CDR1 KGHDR, CDR2 SFDVKD. V was clipped by 4 bases and J by 9 bases; unmatched bases: 2. CDR3 length equals 11 residues. The CDR3 DNA is TGTGCCACCAGTGACGACAGGGCGCAGTACTTC. This translates into CATSDDRAQYF.

The chain links TRBV7-9 to TRBJ2-1; D is perhaps TRBD2 (6 bases). CDR3 length: 14 amino acids. V lost 2 bases to trimming and J lost 5 bases, with 10 bases between them. Per germline, CDR1 SEHNR and CDR2 FQNEAQ (reference sequence). CDR3 sequence (DNA): TGTGCCAGCAGCTTAAGGAGGGCTGACAATGAGCAGTTCTTC. It encodes CASSLRRADNEQFF.

Of note for this clonotype: This clone may be a read error of a much larger clone one base away. V usage is TRBV6-1 and J usage is TRBJ1-2; 12 nucleotides match TRBD1. This CDR3 has 15 residues. The V segment lost 6 bases and the J segment 8 bases; nucleotides outside the gene matches: 10. Per the germline V gene, CDR1 is MNHNS and CDR2 is SASEGT. The CDR3 DNA is TGTGCCAGCAGACCTCTGGGACAGGGGGCGTCGGGCTACACCTTC. Translating gives CASRPLGQGASGYTF.

This chain joins TRBV11-3 and TRBJ2-7; D is unclear. The germline V gene has CDR1 SGHNT and CDR2 YENEEA. Trimming took off 3 bases at V and 5 bases at J, with 17 bases between the two ends. CDR3 size: 15 residues. CDR3 DNA: TGTGCCAGCAGCTTGATGGGGATGAGGAAGGACGAGCAGTACTTC. Translated, it gives CASSLMGMRKDEQYF.

In its sample, this clonotype was seen many times. This sequence joins TRBV6-1 and TRBJ2-6; possibly TRBD1 or TRBD2 for D (5 bases each). CDR1 is MNHNS, CDR2 SASEGT, per germline. The CDR3 is 15 amino acids. With 10 bases removed from V and 0 bases from J, the gap between germline ends came to 13 bases. The CDR3 bases are TGTGCCACTAGCCCACAGGACTCTGGGGCCAACGTCCTGACTTTC. Its protein product is CATSPQDSGANVLTF.

The chain is built from TRBV29-1 and TRBJ2-1; no clear D gene. The germline CDR1 and CDR2 sequences are SQVTM and ANQGSEA. Trimming took 3 bases from V and 10 from J, leaving 10 bases between them. This CDR3 is built from 11 residues. CDR3 nucleotide sequence: TGCAGCGTTGAGCAACCGGGCGAGCAGTTCTTC. Amino acid sequence: CSVEQPGEQFF.

This clonotype was found once. The V and J genes are TRBV11-3 and TRBJ1-1; D ambiguous. The CDR3 runs to 15 residues. CDR1 and CDR2 from the germline V gene are SGHNT and YENEEA. V was trimmed by 5 bases and J by 7 bases, leaving 20 bases between them. CDR3 protein: CASSRSAGYESEAFF. The CDR3 nucleotides read TGTGCCAGCAGCCGTTCGGCGGGGTACGAGAGTGAAGCTTTCTTT.

Remarks on this clonotype: A read error may account for a junction end that differs from germline. This chain connects TRBV30 to TRBJ2-3, with 8 bases identical to TRBD1. The CDR3 loop spans 14 amino acids. The germline V gene has CDR1 GTSNPN and CDR2 SVGIG (reference sequence). CDR3 amino acids: CAWMHRGWTDTRYF. The CDR3 nucleotides read TGTGCCTGGATGCACAGGGGGTGGACAGATACGCGGTATTTT.

This chain joins TRBV6-1 and TRBJ1-1, with D perhaps matching TRBD1 (6 bases). The germline gives CDR1 MNHNS, CDR2 SASEGT. The ends were cut back, 6 bases at V and 5 bases at J, with 28 bases in the middle. The CDR3 has 18 amino acids. The CDR3 nucleotides are TGTGCCAGCAGCGCTCGACAGGTTCAATATCCCCCCACGACTGAAGCTTTCTTT. Translating gives CASSARQVQYPPTTEAFF.

This clonotype was found a few times. This clone may be a read error of a much larger clone one base away. This rearrangement joins TRBV6-6 to TRBJ2-7, with D possibly being TRBD2 (5 bases). The J call may be faulty, since TRBJ2-5 better matches the DNA end. Per the germline V gene, CDR1 is MNHNY and CDR2 is SVGAGI (reference sequence). This CDR3 is built from 13 residues. The CDR3 DNA follows: TGTGCCAGCAGTTATTCGGAGCTAGCGACCCAGTACTTC. This codes for CASSYSELATQYF.

V gene TRBV18 combines with J gene TRBJ2-7, with 10 bases that match TRBD2. Per germline, CDR1 KGHSH and CDR2 LQKENI. V lost 4 bases, J lost 4 bases, and 4 bases stayed unmatched. The CDR3 is 14 residues long. The CDR3 DNA follows: TGTGCCAGCTCACATCAGCGGGAGGGGTACGAGCAGTACTTC. Its translation: CASSHQREGYEQYF.

The chain couples TRBV6-1 to TRBJ2-2; TRBD1 is a possible D gene (7 bases). The V and J ends lost 3 bases and 5 bases respectively, with 10 bases between them. There are 14 residues in the CDR3. Germline V gene data show CDR1 as MNHNS and CDR2 as SASEGT. The CDR3 DNA is TGTGCCAGCAGTGAGACAGGGAGGACCGGGGAGCTGTTTTTT. It codes for CASSETGRTGELFF.

On this clonotype: A single base separates this from a much larger clone, so it may be a read error. This chain connects TRBV7-9 to TRBJ1-2; TRBD1 aligns across 7 bases. There are 14 residues in the CDR3. Germline values: CDR1 SEHNR, CDR2 FQNEAQ (reference sequence). The CDR3 DNA reads TGTTCCAGCAGCTTAGACGGGACAGCTTATGGCTACACCTTC. It translates to CSSSLDGTAYGYTF.

The chain links TRBV7-2 to TRBJ2-1, with 9 nucleotides matching TRBD2. Germline V gene lookup returns CDR1 SGHTA and CDR2 FQGNSA. With V trimmed by 5 bases and J by 9 bases, 11 bases remained unmatched. The CDR3 has 15 amino acids. CDR3 amino acids: CASSLSGGGNSEQFF. The CDR3 DNA is TGTGCCAGCAGCCTTAGCGGGGGCGGGAACAGTGAGCAGTTCTTC.

The chain couples TRBV28 to TRBJ2-3; no clear D gene. V dropped 6 bases and J dropped 6 bases, with 16 bases sitting between them. Germline loops: CDR1 MDHEN, CDR2 SYDVKM. The CDR3 has 14 residues. CDR3 region: CASRRGGPTDTQYF. Written as DNA, the CDR3 is TGTGCCAGCAGGCGAGGCGGCCCCACGGATACGCAGTATTTT.

Worth noting for this clonotype: The germline gene is not matched at one end of the junction; a read error may be the cause. CDR3: CASGLYPEYYEQYF. The CDR3 nucleotides read TGTGCCAGCGGTTTATACCCAGAATACTACGAGCAGTACTTC. This sequence joins TRBV28 and TRBJ2-4; D is ambiguous. Gene TRBJ2-7 matches the end of the DNA better, so the J call may be wrong. CDR3 length equals 14 residues. Germline V gene sequence: CDR1 MDHEN, CDR2 SYDVKM.

This clonotype showed up many times. The V call is TRBV7-2, the J call TRBJ2-5, with D possibly TRBD1 on 7 matching bases. The germline gives CDR1 SGHTA, CDR2 FQGNSA. This CDR3 comprises 15 residues. The V gene lost 5 bases and the J gene lost 4 bases, with 17 bases spanning the gap. The DNA for the CDR3 is TGTGCCAGCAGCCCCCAGGGGGGAAAGAGAGAGACCCAGTACTTC. As protein: CASSPQGGKRETQYF.

This clonotype was counted between two and nine times. V and J are TRBV7-2 and TRBJ1-6, with D possibly being TRBD1 (5 bases). The CDR3 spans 18 residues. The V end lost 5 bases, the J end lost 0 bases, and 17 bases lay between the germline ends. Germline CDR1 and CDR2: SGHTA and FQGNSA. The CDR3 region has the DNA TGTGCCAGCAGCCCCCCCCGGGGCCGGAGCTCCTATAATTCACCCCTCCACTTT. Its translation is CASSPPRGRSSYNSPLHF.